One sample yielded the 8 T cell receptor beta chains listed below, sequenced in a study of blood T cells in healthy people across ages. PCR was performed a second time for about 7 to 11 cycles using a sample-barcoded 5' primer and a J-beta primer mix. TCRdb independently ran MiXCR on the 5' RACE reads; one entry per CDR3 protein. The sample shows around 900,000 distinct CDR3 sequences, around 30% of them seen only once. The specimen was blood. These TCRs come from an elderly woman in good health.

The V call is TRBV5-5, the J call TRBJ1-1, with 7 bases matching TRBD1. V dropped 7 bases and J dropped 8; count of bases not matched to a gene: 5. The CDR3 loop spans 11 amino acids. CDR1 SGHKS and CDR2 YYEKEE come from the germline V gene (reference sequence). The CDR3 bases are TGTGCCAGCGGACAGGCGCGGGAAGCTTTCTTT. This encodes CASGQAREAFF.

The chain recombines TRBV6-2 or TRBV6-3 with TRBJ1-1; a possible D gene is TRBD1 (5 bases). The germline CDR1 and CDR2 sequences are MNHEY and SVGEGT. This CDR3 is 15 amino acids long. Trimming left V 7 bases short and J 0 bases short, with 15 bases between. CDR3 coding DNA: TGTGCCAGCACCCCCATCATAGGGGTGAACACTGAAGCTTTCTTT. Its protein product is CASTPIIGVNTEAFF.

This clonotype was detected ten times or more. The J gene is TRBJ2-1, the V gene TRBV6-2 or TRBV6-3; 13 nucleotides agree with TRBD2. The CDR3 sequence is 17 residues long. Losses at the gene ends were 8 bases for V and 8 bases for J; bases not matched to a gene: 15. Germline assignment: CDR1 MNHEY and CDR2 SVGEGT. DNA of the CDR3: TGTGCCAGCGGACCGACTAGCGGGGGGCCGGTCCCCCATGAGCAGTTCTTC. The encoded protein is CASGPTSGGPVPHEQFF.

Only one count was recorded for this clonotype. The J gene is TRBJ1-1, the V gene TRBV7-2, with TRBD1 identical over 8 bases. V shed 7 bases and J 1 base; nucleotides not matched to a gene: 8. The CDR3 totals 15 residues. Germline V CDR1 and CDR2: SGHTA, FQGNSA. CDR3 in DNA: TGTGCCAGCAACCGGCCTGGACAGGGGAACACTGAAGCTTTCTTT. Protein: CASNRPGQGNTEAFF.

CDR3: CASSLAPGVGETQYF. DNA of the CDR3: TGTGCCAGCAGCTTAGCCCCGGGGGTTGGAGAGACCCAGTACTTC. The rearrangement uses TRBV11-2 and TRBJ2-7, with a tentative D call TRBD2 (6 bases). Matching the DNA end better, TRBJ2-5 makes the J call doubtful. This CDR3 is built from 15 residues. The germline CDR1 and CDR2 sequences are SGHAT and FQNNGV.

This clonotype has more than one count but fewer than ten. A read error is possible here, since a much larger clone lies one base away. The rearrangement uses TRBV12-3 or TRBV12-4 and TRBJ2-1, with a tentative D call TRBD2 (7 bases). The CDR3 runs to 15 residues. V lost 0 bases and J 8 bases, leaving 14 bases between the germline ends. The CDR3 reads CASSLAEGGGHEQFF. Here the CDR3 DNA reads TGTGCCAGCAGTTTAGCGGAGGGGGGGGGCCATGAGCAGTTCTTC.

This sequence joins TRBV5-1 and TRBJ1-6, with D uncertain. V lost 0 bases and J lost 10, with 14 bases in between. Germline V CDR1 and CDR2: SGHRS, YFSETQ. This CDR3 contains 15 residues. CDR3 sequence reads: CASSLGQEGRSPLHF. The CDR3 nucleotides are TGCGCCAGCAGCTTGGGGCAGGAGGGTAGGTCACCCCTCCACTTT.

For this clonotype: A much bigger clone sits one base away, suggesting this may be a read error. V is TRBV7-6 and J is TRBJ2-2, with a tentative D call TRBD2 (6 bases). The CDR3 totals 13 residues. CDR1 SGHVS and CDR2 FNYEAQ come from the germline V gene. In nucleotides, the CDR3 is TGTGCCAGCAGCTTGACACCCACCGGGGGGCTGTTTTTT. Translating gives CASSLTPTGGLFF.